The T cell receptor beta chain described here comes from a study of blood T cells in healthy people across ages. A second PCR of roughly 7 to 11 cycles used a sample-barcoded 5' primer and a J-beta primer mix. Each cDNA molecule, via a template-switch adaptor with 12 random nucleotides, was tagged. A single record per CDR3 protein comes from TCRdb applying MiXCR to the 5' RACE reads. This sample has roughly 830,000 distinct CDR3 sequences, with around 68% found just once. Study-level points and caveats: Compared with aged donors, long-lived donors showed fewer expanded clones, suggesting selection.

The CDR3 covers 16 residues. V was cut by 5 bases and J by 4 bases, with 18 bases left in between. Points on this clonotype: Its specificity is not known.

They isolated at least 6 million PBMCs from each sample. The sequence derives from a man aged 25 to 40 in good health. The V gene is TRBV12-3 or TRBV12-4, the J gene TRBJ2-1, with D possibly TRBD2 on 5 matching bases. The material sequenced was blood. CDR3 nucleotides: TGTGCCAGCAGTCCCCCCTCGGGCGGGTATTACAATGAGCAGTTCTTC. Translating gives CASSPPSGGYYNEQFF.